The 26 T cell receptor beta chains given below trace back to one sample, sequenced in a study of cytomegalovirus exposure and HLA in healthy donors. In the PCR, 60 Vbeta and 13 Jbeta primers were used. The repertoire was sequenced with immunoSEQ multiplex PCR; TCRdb's copy has only in-frame clones and lacks some. The data show under 200,000 clones, and the top ten clones hold around 1.9%. Material for sequencing was PBMCs. The origin of the receptors is a man aged 25-40 years in good health and CMV-seronegative.

This chain links TRBV5-4 with TRBJ2-3; TRBD2 aligns across 8 bases. From germline, CDR1 is SGHNT and CDR2 YYREEE (reference sequence). V lost 5 bases and J lost 5; bases outside the gene matches: 7. This CDR3 is 14 amino acids long. The CDR3 region has the DNA TGTGCCAGCAGTCCCGGACTAGCCGGAGATACGCAGTATTTT. Translation: CASSPGLAGDTQYF.

This chain connects TRBV6-5 to TRBJ2-1; no firm D call. The CDR3 extends over 13 amino acids. CDR1 is MNHEY and CDR2 is SVGAGI in the germline V gene. V was trimmed by 8 bases and J by 8 bases, leaving 16 bases between them. CDR3 residues: CASRLVIGDEQFF. CDR3 bases: TGTGCCAGCCGTCTAGTTATAGGCGATGAGCAGTTCTTC.

This chain uses TRBV27 with TRBJ2-5; a possible D gene is TRBD2 (5 bases). Between the trimmed V and J ends, which lost 8 bases and 0 bases, there was a span of 16 bases. Germline CDR1 is MNHEY and CDR2 is SMNVEV (reference sequence). The CDR3 is made up of 15 amino acids. For the CDR3, the DNA is TGTGCCAGCGCCCCCCGACTACTGTACCAAGAGACCCAGTACTTC. Translated: CASAPRLLYQETQYF.

The genes are TRBV4-1 and TRBJ2-7, with D perhaps matching TRBD1 (5 bases). V shed 4 bases and J shed 3 bases, with 10 bases lying between them. The CDR3 length is 13 residues. In germline, CDR1 is MGHRA, CDR2 YSYEKL. The CDR3 reads CASSLRRDYEQYF. The CDR3 DNA reads TGCGCCAGCAGCCTCCGCAGGGACTACGAGCAGTACTTC.

V is TRBV6-1 and J is TRBJ1-1; D unresolved. The CDR3 spans 11 residues. Between the trimmed V and J ends, which lost 7 bases and 4 bases, there was a span of 7 bases. Germline-derived CDR1 and CDR2 are MNHNS and SASEGT. This chain's CDR3 is CASTPFTEAFF. CDR3 in DNA: TGTGCCAGCACCCCCTTCACTGAAGCTTTCTTT.

This sequence joins TRBV7-9 and TRBJ2-7; 11 bases align to TRBD2. V shed 5 bases, J shed 7 bases, and the junction held 10 bases outside the gene matches. This CDR3 has 15 residues. CDR1 and CDR2 from the germline V gene are SEHNR and FQNEAQ (reference sequence). The CDR3 protein is CASSPGTSGGKEQYF. In DNA, the CDR3 is TGTGCCAGCAGCCCCGGGACTAGCGGAGGGAAAGAGCAGTACTTC.

The chain has TRBV27 and TRBJ2-2, with 9 bases fitting TRBD2. Germline values: CDR1 MNHEY, CDR2 SMNVEV (reference sequence). V shed 8 bases and J 5 bases; nucleotides not matched to a gene: 12. CDR3 length: 16 residues. The CDR3 sequence: CASLQASGISTGELFF. The CDR3 nucleotides read TGTGCCAGCTTACAAGCTAGCGGGATCAGTACCGGGGAGCTGTTTTTT.

The chain is built from TRBV2 and TRBJ1-3; 12 bases agree with TRBD1. The CDR3 has 15 amino acids. The J segment lost 11 bases and the V segment lost 9 bases, leaving 14 bases of the junction unmatched. Germline V gene sequence: CDR1 SNHLY, CDR2 FYNNEI. The CDR3 sequence is CARRSGTGGQGAIYF. CDR3 DNA: TGTGCCAGACGATCCGGGACAGGGGGCCAAGGCGCCATATATTTT.

The gene calls are TRBV7-6 and TRBJ2-3; maybe TRBD2 (7 bases). The CDR3 length is 15 residues. Germline-derived CDR1 and CDR2 are SGHVS and FNYEAQ. V shed 2 bases and J shed 0 bases, with 9 bases lying between them. CDR3 sequence reads: CASSLRGASTDTQYF. The CDR3 region has the DNA TGTGCCAGCAGCTTACGGGGGGCTAGCACAGATACGCAGTATTTT.

The rearrangement links TRBV15 to TRBJ2-7, with TRBD2 identical over 7 bases. CDR1 and CDR2 (germline): LNHNV, YYDKDF (reference sequence). This CDR3 comprises 17 residues. V lost 1 base to trimming and J lost 6 bases; unmatched junction nucleotides: 15. The CDR3 sequence: CATSRVVGGDQHGEQYF. The CDR3 coding sequence is TGTGCCACCAGCAGAGTGGTTGGGGGGGATCAGCATGGCGAGCAGTACTTC.

The V and J genes are TRBV30 and TRBJ1-4; TRBD1 might be the D (5 bases). V was pared by 5 bases and J by 8 bases, with 15 bases between. CDR3 length: 13 amino acids. The germline gives CDR1 GTSNPN, CDR2 SVGIG (reference sequence). CDR3 sequence (DNA): TGTGCCTGGGGAGGGCAGGGACGGGAAAAACTGTTTTTT. Protein sequence: CAWGGQGREKLFF.

This rearrangement joins TRBV6-6 to TRBJ2-1; D is possibly TRBD2 (5 bases). This CDR3 has 14 residues. Between the trimmed V and J ends, which lost 2 bases and 8 bases, there was a span of 13 bases. The V gene's germline CDR1 is MNHNY and CDR2 SVGAGI (reference sequence). CDR3 loop: CASSYLGSLDEQFF. As DNA, the CDR3 is TGTGCCAGCAGTTACCTTGGGAGCTTGGATGAGCAGTTCTTC.

The gene calls are TRBV2 and TRBJ2-5; no clear D gene. This CDR3 has 14 amino acids. The V gene lost 10 bases and the J gene lost 0 bases, with 15 bases spanning the gap. Germline CDR1 is SNHLY and CDR2 is FYNNEI. The CDR3 sequence: CAITEPPNQETQYF. CDR3 nucleotide sequence: TGTGCCATAACAGAGCCCCCCAACCAAGAGACCCAGTACTTC.

V and J are TRBV10-3 and TRBJ2-3, with 7 bases that match TRBD1. The trim removed 10 bases at V and 0 bases at J, leaving 7 bases unmatched. Germline CDR1 and CDR2: ENHRY and SYGVKD. The CDR3 contains 14 residues. CDR3 sequence reads: CATLGQVSTDTQYF. DNA for the CDR3: TGTGCCACCCTTGGACAGGTTAGCACAGATACGCAGTATTTT.

The chain carries TRBV5-5 and TRBJ1-5, with 9 bases lining up with TRBD1. Germline V gives CDR1 SGHKS, CDR2 YYEKEE (reference sequence). The CDR3 has 15 residues. V dropped 0 bases and J dropped 7; count of bases not matched to a gene: 5. The CDR3 spells CASSLGQGEGQPQHF. The CDR3 DNA reads as TGTGCCAGCAGCTTGGGACAGGGGGAGGGACAGCCCCAGCATTTT.

The chain employs TRBV5-1 and TRBJ1-3; 8 bases fit TRBD1. The germline V gene has CDR1 SGHRS and CDR2 YFSETQ. CDR3 size: 17 residues. V was clipped by 4 bases and J by 2 bases; unmatched bases: 11. The CDR3 DNA reads as TGCGCCAGCAGCCCCCTTACCGGGACAGGACCTGGAAACACCATATATTTT. Its protein is CASSPLTGTGPGNTIYF.

V gene TRBV5-4 combines with J gene TRBJ2-5; the D is unclear. This CDR3 has 14 residues. V lost 0 bases, J lost 1 base, and 7 bases lay in between. The germline V gene has CDR1 SGHNT and CDR2 YYREEE (reference sequence). The CDR3 region is CASSLETFQETQYF. CDR3 coding DNA: TGTGCCAGCAGCTTGGAGACATTCCAAGAGACCCAGTACTTC.

The chain combines TRBV18 with TRBJ2-7, with D possibly TRBD2 on 6 matching bases. Germline CDR1 is KGHSH and CDR2 is LQKENI. CDR3 length equals 14 residues. Trimming removed 2 bases at V and 4 bases at J, with 12 bases between. This CDR3 reads CASSPGTHTYEQYF. CDR3 DNA: TGTGCCAGCTCACCAGGGACTCATACTTACGAGCAGTACTTC. Drawing the rest from reference TRBV18 and TRBJ2-7, the complete variable domain is NAGVMQNPRHLVRRRGQEARLRCSPMKGHSHVYWYRQLPEEGLKFMVYLQKENIIDESGMPKERFSAEFPKEGPSILRIQQVVRGDSAAYFCASSPGTHTYEQYFGPGTRLTVT.

The rearrangement joins TRBV19 to TRBJ2-5, with D tentatively TRBD2 (6 bases). Germline V CDR1 and CDR2: LNHDA, SQIVND (reference sequence). The CDR3 has 18 amino acids. Trimming took off 6 bases at V and 1 base at J, with 24 bases between the two ends. CDR3: CASRSLYSEGDPQETQYF. CDR3 DNA sequence: TGTGCCAGTAGATCGCTTTACTCGGAGGGAGACCCCCAAGAGACCCAGTACTTC.

This chain connects TRBV5-1 to TRBJ2-3; TRBD2 might be the D (5 bases). The germline V gene has CDR1 SGHRS and CDR2 YFSETQ. There are 14 residues in the CDR3. Trimming removed 4 bases from V and 3 bases from J, with 12 bases in between. The CDR3 reads CASSPSGRTDTQYF. As DNA, the CDR3 is TGCGCCAGCAGCCCGTCTGGGAGAACAGATACGCAGTATTTT.

V and J are TRBV4-2 and TRBJ2-7; 8 nucleotides line up with TRBD1. CDR1 LGHNA and CDR2 YNFKEQ come from the germline V gene. Unmatched junction bases numbered 11, after V lost 2 bases and J lost 2 bases. The CDR3 has 17 residues. The CDR3 protein is CASSQRWGGDRTYEQYF. The DNA of the CDR3 is TGTGCCAGCAGCCAAAGATGGGGTGGGGACAGGACCTACGAGCAGTACTTC.

The chain uses TRBV27 and TRBJ2-1; 7 bases fit TRBD2. The CDR3 runs to 16 residues. The trim removed 5 bases at V and 0 bases at J, leaving 7 bases unmatched. Germline V gene lookup returns CDR1 MNHEY and CDR2 SMNVEV (reference sequence). The CDR3 here is CASSPTSYSSYNEQFF. CDR3 in DNA: TGTGCCAGCAGTCCGACTAGCTACAGCTCCTACAATGAGCAGTTCTTC.

The chain has TRBV7-2 and TRBJ2-3; D is ambiguous. The CDR3 is made up of 15 amino acids. V shed 1 base and J shed 6 bases, with 14 bases lying between them. Germline V gives CDR1 SGHTA, CDR2 FQGNSA. CDR3 DNA: TGTGCCAGCAGCTTAGTTGGGCAGTTCCAGGATACGCAGTATTTT. Its protein product is CASSLVGQFQDTQYF.

This rearrangement joins TRBV28 to TRBJ1-2; 10 bases match TRBD1. J gave up 7 bases and V 5 bases, and 4 bases lay outside the gene matches. The CDR3 has 13 residues. From germline, CDR1 is MDHEN and CDR2 SYDVKM. The CDR3 DNA reads TGTGCCAGCAGTCAGGGACAGGGGACTGGCTACACCTTC. Translation: CASSQGQGTGYTF.

The J gene is TRBJ2-1, the V gene TRBV7-9; TRBD2 matches at 9 bases. This CDR3 is 16 amino acids long. The junction had 13 bases not matched to a gene; V was cut back by 6 bases and J by 7 bases. Looked up from germline, CDR1 is SEHNR and CDR2 is FQNEAQ (reference sequence). DNA for the CDR3: TGTGCCAGCAGACCGGGGGGCGGGAGGGCCGGGAATGAGCAGTTCTTC. As protein: CASRPGGGRAGNEQFF. The variable domain in full, with the rest retrieved from reference TRBV7-9 and TRBJ2-1, is DTGVSQNPRHKITKRGQNVTFRCDPISEHNRLYWYRQTLGQGPEFLTYFQNEAQLEKSRLLSDRFSAERPKGSFSTLEIQRTEQGDSAMYLCASRPGGGRAGNEQFFGPGTRLTVL.

V usage is TRBV19 and J usage is TRBJ2-7; 9 nucleotides line up with TRBD1. Germline CDR1 reads LNHDA; CDR2 reads SQIVND (reference sequence). V lost 5 bases, J lost 2 bases, and 4 bases stayed unmatched. This CDR3 contains 14 residues. DNA of the CDR3: TGTGCCAGTAGTCCTACAGGGGGCCCCTACGAGCAGTACTTC. Its translation: CASSPTGGPYEQYF.